These T cell receptor beta chains were read from a single sample in a study of T cell responses to AZD1222 COVID-19 vaccine. TCRdb's copy holds only in-frame clones and misses some; the assay was immunoSEQ multiplex PCR. Here the sample spans about 180,000 clones, roughly 88% being singletons. The specimen was peripheral blood, collected on day 0 of AZD1222 vaccination. The source is an adult in good health. Each CDR3 is given with its conserved first and last residue. A D gene is named only where the DNA matches it firmly. For some rows the clone size is stated as once, few or many, or as a class when expanded; others skip it.

V gene	clone size	J gene	D gene	CDR3 DNA	CDR3 protein
TRBV25-1	NA	TRBJ2-1	NA	TGTGCCAGCAGTGATTTTGGGGGATCCTACAATGAGCAGTTCTTC	CASSDFGGSYNEQFF
TRBV7-2	NA	TRBJ2-7	TRBD2	TGTGCCAGCAGCATTGGGACTAGCGGGGGGATTCCCTACGAGCAGTACTTC	CASSIGTSGGIPYEQYF
TRBV20-1	NA	TRBJ2-7	NA	TGCAGTGCTAGTCGGCGTGGGGGCTACGAGCAGTACTTC	CSASRRGGYEQYF
TRBV10-3	NA	TRBJ1-5	TRBD1	TGTGCCATCAGCTCGGGACAGGGGGCAGGTCAGCCCCAGCATTTT	CAISSGQGAGQPQHF
TRBV4-3	once	TRBJ1-1	NA	TGCGCCAGCAGCCAAAAGCCGGAAGGGTTTCAACCTTTCTTT	CASSQKPEGFQPFF
TRBV20-1	NA	TRBJ1-6	NA	TGCAGTGCCAGTAGGACAGAGAATTCACCCCTCCACTTT	CSASRTENSPLHF
TRBV5-8	NA	TRBJ2-6	NA	TGTGCCAGCAGCCTTTTCTCTGGGGCCAACGTCCTGACTTTC	CASSLFSGANVLTF
TRBV19	NA	TRBJ2-5	NA	TGTGCCAGTAGTATAGAAGAGACCCAGTACTTC	CASSIEETQYF
TRBV12-3/TRBV12-4	NA	TRBJ2-6	NA	TGTGCCAGCAGAGGCACGGGGGCCAACGTCCTGACTTTC	CASRGTGANVLTF
TRBV19	NA	TRBJ2-2	NA	TGTGCCAGTAAACGACGGGGAGCAGGCGCCCCAACCGGCGAGCTGTTTTTT	CASKRRGAGAPTGELFF
TRBV19	NA	TRBJ2-1	TRBD2	TGTGCCAGTAGCGAAAGAGTAGCGGGAGACGAGTTCTTC	CASSERVAGDEFF
TRBV14	NA	TRBJ1-2	NA	TGTGCCAGCAGCCGGACCAGGGAAGCTAACTATGGCTACACCTTC	CASSRTREANYGYTF
TRBV5-5	NA	TRBJ1-1	NA	TGTGCCAGCAGCTTGGGATTGAACACTGAAGCTTTCTTT	CASSLGLNTEAFF
TRBV18	once	TRBJ1-4	NA	TGTGCCAGCTCACCTCCTGGTCGCGGGCAGCGGTCAACTAATGAAAAACTGTTTTTT	CASSPPGRGQRSTNEKLFF
TRBV24-1	NA	TRBJ2-3	NA	TGTGCCACCAGTGATGACAGGGAGGTTTCAGATACGCAGTATTTT	CATSDDREVSDTQYF
TRBV5-1	NA	TRBJ1-1	NA	TGCGCCAGCAGCTTGACTCTGGAGACGGTGAACACTGAAGCTTTCTTT	CASSLTLETVNTEAFF
TRBV24-1	few	TRBJ1-2	NA	TGTGCCACCAGTACTAACTATGGCTACACCTTC	CATSTNYGYTF
TRBV20-1	NA	TRBJ2-7	NA	TGCAGTGCTAGTGACTCCCACAACAAGCCCAGCACCACCTACGAGCAGTACTTC	CSASDSHNKPSTTYEQYF
TRBV6-1	NA	TRBJ1-3	NA	TGTGCCAGCAGTGAAGCCCCGGGAGTATATGGAAACACCATATATTTT	CASSEAPGVYGNTIYF
TRBV5-1	NA	TRBJ2-3	TRBD2	TGCGCCAGCAGAGGACTAGCGGGGGCAGATACGCAGTATTTT	CASRGLAGADTQYF
TRBV6-6	NA	TRBJ1-1	NA	TGTGCCAGCAATCCTAGGCGGACTGAAGCTTTCTTT	CASNPRRTEAFF
TRBV9	NA	TRBJ2-1	NA	TGTGCCAGCAGCGGAACGCAGGTCCCCTACAATGAGCAGTTCTTC	CASSGTQVPYNEQFF
TRBV6-5	NA	TRBJ1-2	NA	TGTGCCAGCAGTTACGACAGCAACTATGGCTACACCTTC	CASSYDSNYGYTF
TRBV7-2	NA	TRBJ2-3	TRBD1	TGTGCCAGCAGCCCACAGGGGGGTAACCTTGCGGATACGCAGTATTTT	CASSPQGGNLADTQYF
TRBV4-3	NA	TRBJ1-1	NA	TGCGCCAGCAGCCAAGAAGAGGGGGTCACTGAAGCTTTCTTT	CASSQEEGVTEAFF
TRBV3-1/TRBV3-2	NA	TRBJ2-5	TRBD2	TGTGCCAGCAGCCCTTCGCGGGAGCGGGTGGGGGCCCAGTACTTC	CASSPSRERVGAQYF
TRBV11-2	NA	TRBJ1-3	NA	TGTGCCAGCAGCTCGCTAAGGGGTGGAAACACCATATATTTT	CASSSLRGGNTIYF
TRBV28	NA	TRBJ2-7	NA	TGTGCCAGCAGAACCGGGACAACCTTAATATACGAGCAGTACTTC	CASRTGTTLIYEQYF
TRBV9	NA	TRBJ1-6	NA	TGTGCCAGCAGCGTAAGCCTGGACACATCTAATAATTCACCCCTCCACTTT	CASSVSLDTSNNSPLHF
TRBV11-2	NA	TRBJ2-7	NA	TGTGCCAGCAGCCCGTTGGGGAGCTCCTACGAGCAGTACTTC	CASSPLGSSYEQYF
TRBV7-2	NA	TRBJ1-4	NA	TGTGCCAGCAGCAGCGGACAGAATGAAAAACTGTTTTTT	CASSSGQNEKLFF
TRBV10-3	NA	TRBJ2-3	NA	TGTGCCATCAGTGAGTCGGGGCAAGGATCACCAGGAGATACGCAGTATTTT	CAISESGQGSPGDTQYF
TRBV3-1/TRBV3-2	few	TRBJ2-5	TRBD1	TGTGCCAGCAGCCCTGGCCCGGGACAGGGGATGGGGGTGGAGACCCAGTACTTC	CASSPGPGQGMGVETQYF
TRBV9	NA	TRBJ1-3	NA	TGTGCCAGCAGCCCAAGGGTAGACAGAACTATTGGAAACACCATATATTTT	CASSPRVDRTIGNTIYF
TRBV15	NA	TRBJ1-5	NA	TGTGCCACCAGCAGAGAGTTTAATCAGCCCCAGCATTTT	CATSREFNQPQHF
TRBV12-3/TRBV12-4	once	TRBJ2-3	NA	TGTGCCAGCAGTTTCGAGTTAGCAGATACGCAGTATTTT	CASSFELADTQYF
TRBV27	NA	TRBJ1-4	NA	TGTGCCAGCACGCGAGAAAAACTGTTTTTT	CASTREKLFF
TRBV6-2/TRBV6-3	few	TRBJ1-5	NA	TGTGCCAGCAGTTACAAAGGGTATAGCAATCAGCCCCAGCATTTT	CASSYKGYSNQPQHF
TRBV7-3	NA	TRBJ2-7	NA	TGTGCCAGCAGCTTAGAGCCGGGGCCCTACGAGCAGTACTTC	CASSLEPGPYEQYF
TRBV9	NA	TRBJ1-6	NA	TGTGCCAGCAGTGACGATGGAAATAATTCACCCCTCCACTTT	CASSDDGNNSPLHF
TRBV29-1	NA	TRBJ1-2	TRBD1	TGCAGCGCTACGACAGGGTCTAACTATGGCTACACCTTC	CSATTGSNYGYTF